The 29 T cell receptor beta chains reported below all come from one sample, sequenced in a study of T cell changes during pregnancy in multiple sclerosis. TCRdb keeps only in-frame clones here, not all; method: immunoSEQ multiplex PCR. This table has about 130,000 clones, around 97% appearing once. Sequences were derived from peripheral blood, sampled after pregnancy. The origin of the receptors is a female donor with multiple sclerosis, enrolled in a pregnancy study.

The chain uses TRBV7-8 and TRBJ2-3, with 9 bases that match TRBD2. Germline assignment: CDR1 SGHVS and CDR2 FQNEAQ. V trimming: 2 bases; J trimming: 6 bases; junction bases outside the gene matches: 9. The CDR3 is 16 amino acids. In nucleotides, the CDR3 is TGTGCCAGCAGCTTAAAGGCGGGAGGGGCTCCGGATACGCAGTATTTT. This translates into CASSLKAGGAPDTQYF.

The CDR3 reads CASSSSGQGNGYTF. In DNA, the CDR3 is TGTGCCAGCAGTTCCTCTGGACAGGGAAATGGCTACACCTTC. The V gene is TRBV28, the J gene TRBJ1-2; 8 nucleotides match TRBD1. CDR1 is MDHEN and CDR2 is SYDVKM in the germline V gene. V lost 4 bases, J lost 6 bases, and 7 bases stayed unmatched. The CDR3 is 14 residues long.

This chain connects TRBV5-4 to TRBJ1-1; TRBD1 is a possible D gene (6 bases). The V end lost 2 bases, the J end lost 4 bases, and 9 bases lay between the germline ends. The CDR3 has 13 residues. Germline loops: CDR1 SGHNT, CDR2 YYREEE (reference sequence). The CDR3 bases are TGTGCCAGCAGCTTCACAGGGATCACTGAAGCTTTCTTT. It translates to CASSFTGITEAFF.

The chain employs TRBV14 and TRBJ1-2; TRBD1 is a possible D gene (6 bases). Trimming left V 0 bases short and J 5 bases short, with 13 bases between. The CDR3 consists of 15 residues. CDR1 and CDR2 from the germline V gene are SGHDN and FVKESK. The CDR3 region has the DNA TGTGCCAGCAGCCAAGACGGACAGAGCCCGTATGGCTACACCTTC. Translating it yields CASSQDGQSPYGYTF.

V is TRBV28 and J is TRBJ1-5, with 7 bases matching TRBD1. V shed 7 bases and J 5 bases; nucleotides not matched to a gene: 14. Germline V gives CDR1 MDHEN, CDR2 SYDVKM. This CDR3 region has 16 residues. CDR3 sequence: CASISPDREFDQPQHF. DNA for the CDR3: TGTGCCAGCATCTCCCCCGACAGGGAGTTTGATCAGCCCCAGCATTTT.

This chain uses TRBV28 with TRBJ2-1; no definite D call. Trimming removed 2 bases at V and 4 bases at J, with 15 bases between. Germline CDR1 is MDHEN and CDR2 is SYDVKM. This CDR3 has 16 residues. This CDR3 reads CASSLQVLTRYNEQFF. DNA of the CDR3: TGTGCCAGCAGTTTACAGGTCCTTACGCGTTACAATGAGCAGTTCTTC.

The CDR3 DNA reads as TGCGCCAGCAGCGCACTAGCGGGAGTCAGCAATGAGCAGTTCTTC. Protein: CASSALAGVSNEQFF. The V and J genes are TRBV5-1 and TRBJ2-1, with 11 bases aligning to TRBD2. Germline trimming cut 4 bases from V and 6 bases from J; bases unmatched to any gene: 6. The CDR3 sequence is 15 residues long. The germline V gene encodes CDR1 SGHRS and CDR2 YFSETQ.

CDR3 in amino acids: CASSGWTGLYEQYF. CDR3 sequence (DNA): TGTGCCAGCAGCGGCTGGACAGGGCTCTACGAGCAGTACTTC. The rearrangement links TRBV7-8 to TRBJ2-7; 8 bases match TRBD1. This CDR3 region has 14 residues. J was trimmed by 3 bases and V by 5 bases; bases with no gene match: 6. Germline CDR1 reads SGHVS; CDR2 reads FQNEAQ.

CDR3 coding DNA: TGCGCCAGCAGCTTGGAAATAGTCGGGGAGCTGTTTTTT. Residues: CASSLEIVGELFF. The chain combines TRBV5-1 with TRBJ2-2; D remains ambiguous. CDR1 and CDR2 (germline): SGHRS, YFSETQ. V lost 0 bases, J lost 7 bases, and 7 bases lay in between. The CDR3 runs 13 residues.

The chain has TRBV7-6 and TRBJ1-5, with 7 bases matching TRBD1. The germline gives CDR1 SGHVS, CDR2 FNYEAQ. V shed 4 bases, J shed 4 bases, and the junction held 13 bases outside the gene matches. The CDR3 runs to 17 residues. The CDR3 sequence: CASSSYPGQSLNQPQHF. The CDR3 nucleotides are TGTGCCAGCAGCTCTTACCCGGGACAGTCCCTTAATCAGCCCCAGCATTTT. The complete variable domain, with remaining parts taken from reference TRBV7-6 and TRBJ1-5, reads GAGVSQSPRYKVTKRGQDVALRCDPISGHVSLYWYRQALGQGPEFLTYFNYEAQQDKSGLPNDRFSAERPEGSISTLTIQRTEQRDSAMYRCASSSYPGQSLNQPQHFGDGTRLSIL.

The chain couples TRBV7-3 to TRBJ2-1, with D possibly being TRBD2 (6 bases). Germline CDR1 and CDR2: SGHTA and FQGTGA. With 0 bases removed from V and 13 bases from J, the gap between germline ends came to 10 bases. The CDR3 contains 12 residues. The CDR3 is CASSLTGGRQFF. The CDR3 nucleotides read TGTGCCAGCAGCTTAACGGGGGGAAGACAGTTCTTC.

This chain joins TRBV7-2 and TRBJ1-2; D not resolved. The V and J ends lost 1 base and 4 bases respectively, with 7 bases between them. Germline V gene lookup returns CDR1 SGHTA and CDR2 FQGNSA. CDR3 length: 13 residues. The CDR3 loop is CASSLVSGYGYTF. CDR3 coding DNA: TGTGCCAGCAGCTTAGTCAGCGGCTATGGCTACACCTTC.

V usage is TRBV9 and J usage is TRBJ2-5; 7 bases map to TRBD1. The V gene's germline CDR1 is SGDLS and CDR2 YYNGEE. V gave up 3 bases and J gave up 5 bases; unmatched junction bases: 13. The CDR3 loop spans 16 amino acids. CDR3 protein: CASSAAYRGTWETQYF. The CDR3 DNA reads TGTGCCAGCAGCGCCGCTTACAGGGGAACGTGGGAGACCCAGTACTTC.

The chain is built from TRBV29-1 and TRBJ1-5, with D possibly TRBD1 on 5 matching bases. Germline values: CDR1 SQVTM, CDR2 ANQGSEA. V was trimmed by 4 bases and J by 2 bases, leaving 6 bases between them. This CDR3 has 12 residues. The CDR3 DNA sequence: TGCAGCGTTGGGGGGGGCAATCAGCCCCAGCATTTT. Translated, it gives CSVGGGNQPQHF. The full variable domain, rest sourced from reference TRBV29-1 and TRBJ1-5, is SAVISQKPSRDICQRGTSLTIQCQVDSQVTMMFWYRQQPGQSLTLIATANQGSEATYESGFVIDKFPISRPNLTFSTLTVSNMSPEDSSIYLCSVGGGNQPQHFGDGTRLSIL.

This chain joins TRBV25-1 and TRBJ2-6; TRBD2 aligns across 7 bases. This CDR3 region has 12 residues. V was clipped by 4 bases and J by 15 bases; unmatched bases: 6. The germline CDR1 and CDR2 sequences are MGHDK and SYGVNS. CDR3 sequence: CASSGRGWSLTF. The CDR3 DNA is TGTGCCAGCAGTGGGCGGGGGTGGTCCCTGACTTTC. The full variable domain, with the rest looked up from reference TRBV25-1 and TRBJ2-6, is EADIYQTPRYLVIGTGKKITLECSQTMGHDKMYWYQQDPGMELHLIHYSYGVNSTEKGDLSSESTVSRIRTEHFPLTLESARPSHTSQYLCASSGRGWSLTFGAGSRLTVL.

V gene TRBV15 combines with J gene TRBJ2-4, with 7 bases identical to TRBD2. The V and J ends lost 5 bases and 0 bases, in that order; junction bases with no gene match: 10. The CDR3 extends over 17 amino acids. Germline V CDR1 and CDR2: LNHNV, YYDKDF (reference sequence). The CDR3 bases are TGTGCCACCAGCCTCCCGTGGGAGGGTCTAGCCAAAAACATTCAGTACTTC. The encoded protein is CATSLPWEGLAKNIQYF.

The DNA for the CDR3 is TGCGCCAGCAGCCAAGATCGGACAGGGTTTGGCTACACCTTC. It translates to CASSQDRTGFGYTF. V usage is TRBV4-3 and J usage is TRBJ1-2; 8 positions match TRBD1. Germline values: CDR1 LGHNA, CDR2 YSLEER. The CDR3 loop spans 14 amino acids. The junction had 4 bases not matched to a gene; V was cut back by 0 bases and J by 7 bases.

The rearrangement uses TRBV6-1 and TRBJ1-5; a weak D match, TRBD1 (6 bases). The CDR3 is 15 residues long. Per germline, CDR1 MNHNS and CDR2 SASEGT. With 5 bases removed from V and 6 bases from J, the gap between germline ends came to 17 bases. For the CDR3, the DNA is TGTGCCAGCAGTCCTACCAGGGTACAGGGTCAGCCCCAGCATTTT. This codes for CASSPTRVQGQPQHF.

The V gene is TRBV19, the J gene TRBJ1-5, with unresolved D. Trimming took off 4 bases at V and 4 bases at J, with 14 bases between the two ends. CDR3 length equals 15 residues. Germline CDR1 and CDR2: LNHDA and SQIVND (reference sequence). In nucleotides, the CDR3 is TGTGCCAGTAGTACCGTTACGGGAACTAATCAGCCCCAGCATTTT. It specifies CASSTVTGTNQPQHF. The full variable domain, with the rest looked up from reference TRBV19 and TRBJ1-5, is DGGITQSPKYLFRKEGQNVTLSCEQNLNHDAMYWYRQDPGQGLRLIYYSQIVNDFQKGDIAEGYSVSREKKESFPLTVTSAQKNPTAFYLCASSTVTGTNQPQHFGDGTRLSIL.

This chain joins TRBV6-1 and TRBJ2-7, with a possible D match to TRBD1 (6 bases). Germline V gene lookup returns CDR1 MNHNS and CDR2 SASEGT. The CDR3 contains 12 residues. Trimming stripped 6 bases from V and 4 bases from J, with 10 bases between. The CDR3 bases are TGTGCCAGCAGCCCGGACAGATACGAGCAGTACTTC. Its translation: CASSPDRYEQYF.

CDR3: CASSETGFGGELFF. CDR3 in DNA: TGTGCCAGCAGCGAGACAGGGTTCGGCGGGGAGCTGTTTTTT. The J gene is TRBJ2-2, the V gene TRBV11-3, with TRBD1 matching 7 bases. The junction had 7 bases not matched to a gene; V was cut back by 5 bases and J by 7 bases. The CDR3 covers 14 residues. Germline V gene sequence: CDR1 SGHNT, CDR2 YENEEA.

The gene calls are TRBV9 and TRBJ2-7; tentative D call: TRBD2 (5 bases). The CDR3 covers 16 residues. Trimming left V 2 bases short and J 0 bases short, with 15 bases between. Germline CDR1 is SGDLS and CDR2 is YYNGEE. The CDR3 bases are TGTGCCAGCAGCGTGAGAGGGAGCCCCGACTCCTACGAGCAGTACTTC. Translation: CASSVRGSPDSYEQYF.

The chain is built from TRBV7-9 and TRBJ2-2; 8 nucleotides align to TRBD2. Germline CDR1 SEHNR, CDR2 FQNEAQ (reference sequence). The junction had 11 bases not matched to a gene; V was cut back by 5 bases and J by 6 bases. The CDR3 loop spans 16 amino acids. The CDR3 DNA is TGTGCCAGCAGCCCGCGAAGCGGGAGTGATGCCGGGGAGCTGTTTTTT. Amino acids: CASSPRSGSDAGELFF.

This chain joins TRBV5-1 and TRBJ2-2; maybe TRBD2 (7 bases). Germline loops: CDR1 SGHRS, CDR2 YFSETQ. The CDR3 has 16 residues. Trimming stripped 1 base from V and 7 bases from J, with 17 bases between. CDR3 sequence: CASSLNSRGRVGELFF. CDR3 in DNA: TGCGCCAGCAGCTTGAATTCGCGGGGGCGAGTCGGGGAGCTGTTTTTT.

The chain combines TRBV7-9 with TRBJ1-3; D is undetermined. CDR1 is SEHNR and CDR2 is FQNEAQ in the germline V gene (reference sequence). The ends were cut back, 10 bases at V and 4 bases at J, with 8 bases in the middle. The CDR3 extends over 11 amino acids. In DNA form, the CDR3 reads TGTGCCACTGACACGGGAAACACCATATATTTT. This codes for CATDTGNTIYF.

The chain links TRBV12-5 to TRBJ1-5; unclear D gene. There are 13 residues in the CDR3. CDR1 is LGHNT and CDR2 is FRNRAP in the germline V gene. V was trimmed by 7 bases and J by 1 base, leaving 8 bases between them. The CDR3 nucleotides read TGTGCTAGTGCGTCACAAAGCAATCAGCCCCAGCATTTT. Its translation is CASASQSNQPQHF.

V and J are TRBV28 and TRBJ1-5, with D uncertain. This CDR3 is 15 amino acids long. The germline gives CDR1 MDHEN, CDR2 SYDVKM. The V and J ends lost 3 bases and 0 bases respectively, with 9 bases between them. The CDR3 nucleotides read TGTGCCAGCAGTTTCACCCACTCTAGCAATCAGCCCCAGCATTTT. Its protein is CASSFTHSSNQPQHF.

The rearrangement links TRBV28 to TRBJ2-1; 9 bases align to TRBD2. The trim removed 6 bases at V and 4 bases at J, leaving 10 bases unmatched. Germline V gives CDR1 MDHEN, CDR2 SYDVKM. The CDR3 loop spans 16 amino acids. The CDR3 DNA sequence: TGTGCCAGCAGCCCTCGAGCGGGAGGAAGGTACAATGAGCAGTTCTTC. Translated, it gives CASSPRAGGRYNEQFF. Full variable domain (outside the CDR3, taken from reference TRBV28 and TRBJ2-1): DVKVTQSSRYLVKRTGEKVFLECVQDMDHENMFWYRQDPGLGLRLIYFSYDVKMKEKGDIPEGYSVSREKKERFSLILESASTNQTSMYLCASSPRAGGRYNEQFFGPGTRLTVL.

The J gene is TRBJ2-3, the V gene TRBV18; a possible D gene is TRBD2 (6 bases). CDR1 and CDR2 from the germline V gene are KGHSH and LQKENI. This CDR3 contains 15 residues. The ends were cut back, 2 bases at V and 4 bases at J, with 13 bases in the middle. CDR3 loop: CASSPTGAVSDTQYF. CDR3 DNA: TGTGCCAGCTCACCAACGGGAGCGGTCTCAGATACGCAGTATTTT.